This is a list of T cell receptor beta chains from one sample in a study of blood T cell repertoires in COVID-19. Profiled with immunoSEQ multiplex PCR; TCRdb holds only in-frame clones, not every one. The table has over 25,000 clones, about 89% seen once. The sample taken for sequencing was peripheral blood. The receptors come from a man aged 55 to 69 with acute or convalescent COVID-19. The CDR3 runs from the conserved cysteine through the conserved F or W. Fields, in order: J gene, clone size, V gene, D gene, CDR3 DNA, CDR3 protein. A D gene is named only where the DNA matches it firmly. Clone sizes are given selectively: once, few, many, or a class where the clone is expanded.

j_gene: TRBJ1-1
abundance: once
v_gene: TRBV6-5
d_gene: .
CDR3nt: TGTGCCAGCAGCTTACTCGCGGGGAGGCGAGCTGAAGCTTTCTTT
CDR3aa: CASSLLAGRRAEAFF

j_gene: TRBJ2-2
abundance: .
v_gene: TRBV9
d_gene: .
CDR3nt: TGTGCCAGCAGCGTATTCGCTACCCCCGGGGAGCTGTTTTTT
CDR3aa: CASSVFATPGELFF

j_gene: TRBJ1-5
abundance: .
v_gene: TRBV2
d_gene: .
CDR3nt: TGTGCCAGCAGTGGGACTGTAGGCAATCAGCCCCAGCATTTT
CDR3aa: CASSGTVGNQPQHF

j_gene: TRBJ2-3
abundance: .
v_gene: TRBV6-5
d_gene: TRBD2
CDR3nt: TGTGCCAGCCGCCCCTCGGGGGGAGATACGCAGTATTTT
CDR3aa: CASRPSGGDTQYF

j_gene: TRBJ1-1
abundance: once
v_gene: TRBV27
d_gene: .
CDR3nt: TGTGCCAGCAGCTTAGGGACAACCCCCCAAGTTGCTTTCTTT
CDR3aa: CASSLGTTPQVAFF

j_gene: TRBJ2-3
abundance: medium-sized
v_gene: TRBV29-1
d_gene: .
CDR3nt: TGCAGCGCTTTTGGGAGTTACACAGATACGCAGTATTTT
CDR3aa: CSAFGSYTDTQYF

j_gene: TRBJ2-3
abundance: .
v_gene: TRBV19
d_gene: .
CDR3nt: TGTGCCAGTAGTACAAGCGGGAGCACAGATACGCAGTATTTT
CDR3aa: CASSTSGSTDTQYF

j_gene: TRBJ1-2
abundance: once
v_gene: TRBV25-1
d_gene: .
CDR3nt: TGTGCCAGCAGCGCTACCTCGTTATACGTAGGCTACACCTTC
CDR3aa: CASSATSLYVGYTF

j_gene: TRBJ2-2
abundance: .
v_gene: TRBV7-8
d_gene: TRBD1
CDR3nt: TGTGCCAGCAGCTCATGGGACAGGGGGCGCCCCGGGGAGCTGTTTTTT
CDR3aa: CASSSWDRGRPGELFF

j_gene: TRBJ2-2
abundance: few
v_gene: TRBV5-1
d_gene: .
CDR3nt: TGCGCCGCCCGGGAGTTGGACGGGGAGCTGTTTTTT
CDR3aa: CAARELDGELFF

j_gene: TRBJ1-5
abundance: .
v_gene: TRBV19
d_gene: .
CDR3nt: TGTGCCAGTAGTCCGGGCAATCAGCCCCAGCATTTT
CDR3aa: CASSPGNQPQHF

j_gene: TRBJ1-1
abundance: once
v_gene: TRBV14
d_gene: TRBD1
CDR3nt: TGTGCCAGCAGCCACAGACAGGGGGTAGGAGCTTTCTTT
CDR3aa: CASSHRQGVGAFF

j_gene: TRBJ1-4
abundance: .
v_gene: TRBV19
d_gene: .
CDR3nt: TGTGCCAGTAATGTTAGGGGCGGAGATGAAAAACTGTTTTTT
CDR3aa: CASNVRGGDEKLFF

j_gene: TRBJ2-7
abundance: .
v_gene: TRBV7-8
d_gene: .
CDR3nt: TGTGCCAGCAGCTTAGGACAGGCCCCCTTGGAGCAGTACTTC
CDR3aa: CASSLGQAPLEQYF

j_gene: TRBJ2-1
abundance: .
v_gene: TRBV5-1
d_gene: TRBD2
CDR3nt: TGCGCCAGCAGCTTGGCGGCGGGGGCCTACAATGAGCAGTTCTTC
CDR3aa: CASSLAAGAYNEQFF